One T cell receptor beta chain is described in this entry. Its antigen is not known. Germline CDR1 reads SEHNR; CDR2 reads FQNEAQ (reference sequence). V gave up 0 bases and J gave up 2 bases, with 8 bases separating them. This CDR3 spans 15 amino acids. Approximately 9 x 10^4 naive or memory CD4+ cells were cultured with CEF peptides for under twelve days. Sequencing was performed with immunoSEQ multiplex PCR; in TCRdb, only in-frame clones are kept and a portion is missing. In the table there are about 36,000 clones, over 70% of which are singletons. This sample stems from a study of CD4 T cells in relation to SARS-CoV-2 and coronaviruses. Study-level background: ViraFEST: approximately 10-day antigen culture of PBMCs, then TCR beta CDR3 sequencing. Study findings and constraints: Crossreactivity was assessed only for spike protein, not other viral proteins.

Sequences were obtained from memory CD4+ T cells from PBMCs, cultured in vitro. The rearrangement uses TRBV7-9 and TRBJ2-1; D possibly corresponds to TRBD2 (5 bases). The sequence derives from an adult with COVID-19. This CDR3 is CASSLAGITYNEQFF. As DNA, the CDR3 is TGTGCCAGCAGCTTAGCCGGGATCACCTACAATGAGCAGTTCTTC.